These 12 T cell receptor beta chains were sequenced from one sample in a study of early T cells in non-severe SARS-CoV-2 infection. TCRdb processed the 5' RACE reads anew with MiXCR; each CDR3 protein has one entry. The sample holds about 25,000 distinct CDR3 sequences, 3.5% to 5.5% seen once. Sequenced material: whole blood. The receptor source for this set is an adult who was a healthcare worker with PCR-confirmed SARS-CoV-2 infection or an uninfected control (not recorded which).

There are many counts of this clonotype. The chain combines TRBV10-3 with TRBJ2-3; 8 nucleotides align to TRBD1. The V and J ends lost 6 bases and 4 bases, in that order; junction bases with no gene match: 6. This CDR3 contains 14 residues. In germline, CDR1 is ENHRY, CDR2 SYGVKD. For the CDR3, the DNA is TGTGCCATCAGGACGACAGGGGACGCAGATACGCAGTATTTT. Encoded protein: CAIRTTGDADTQYF.

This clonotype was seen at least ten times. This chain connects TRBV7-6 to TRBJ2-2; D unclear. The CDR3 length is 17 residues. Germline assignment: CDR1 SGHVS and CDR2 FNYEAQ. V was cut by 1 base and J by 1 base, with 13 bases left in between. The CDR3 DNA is TGTGCCAGCAGCTTAGTTTCGTCAGCCCTGAACACCGGGGAGCTGTTTTTT. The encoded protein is CASSLVSSALNTGELFF.

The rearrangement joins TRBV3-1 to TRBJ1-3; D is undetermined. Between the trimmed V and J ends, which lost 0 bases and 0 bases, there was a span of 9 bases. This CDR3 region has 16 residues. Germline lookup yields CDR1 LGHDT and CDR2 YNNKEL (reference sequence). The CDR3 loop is CASSQDGEISGNTIYF. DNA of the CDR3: TGTGCCAGCAGCCAAGATGGGGAGATCTCTGGAAACACCATATATTTT.

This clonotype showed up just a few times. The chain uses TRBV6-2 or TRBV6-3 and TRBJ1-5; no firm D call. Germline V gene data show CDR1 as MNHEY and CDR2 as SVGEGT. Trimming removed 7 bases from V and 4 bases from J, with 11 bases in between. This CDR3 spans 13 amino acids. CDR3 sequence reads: CASNERINQPQHF. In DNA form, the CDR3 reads TGTGCCAGCAATGAAAGGATAAATCAGCCCCAGCATTTT.

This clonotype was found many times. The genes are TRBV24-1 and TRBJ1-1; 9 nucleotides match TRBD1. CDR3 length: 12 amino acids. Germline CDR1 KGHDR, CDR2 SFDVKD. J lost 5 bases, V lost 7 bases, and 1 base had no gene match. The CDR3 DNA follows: TGTGCCACCAGGGACAGGGGAACTGAAGCTTTCTTT. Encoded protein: CATRDRGTEAFF.

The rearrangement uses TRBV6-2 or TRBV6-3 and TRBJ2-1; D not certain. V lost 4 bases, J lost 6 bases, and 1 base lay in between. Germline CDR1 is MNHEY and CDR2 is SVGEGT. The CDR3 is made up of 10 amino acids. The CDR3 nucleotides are TGTGCCAGCAGTTCCAATGAGCAGTTCTTC. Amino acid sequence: CASSSNEQFF.

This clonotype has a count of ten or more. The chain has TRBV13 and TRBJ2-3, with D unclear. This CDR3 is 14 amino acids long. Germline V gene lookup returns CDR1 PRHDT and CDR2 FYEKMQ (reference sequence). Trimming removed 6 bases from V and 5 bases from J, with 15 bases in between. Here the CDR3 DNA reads TGTGCCAGCAGACGTGGCAGTCCTGGAGATACGCAGTATTTT. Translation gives CASRRGSPGDTQYF.

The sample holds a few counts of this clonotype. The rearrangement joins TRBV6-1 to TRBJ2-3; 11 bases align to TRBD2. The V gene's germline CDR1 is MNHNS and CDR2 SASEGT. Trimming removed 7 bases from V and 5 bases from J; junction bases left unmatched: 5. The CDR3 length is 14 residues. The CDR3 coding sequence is TGTGCCAGCAAGACTAGCGGGAAGTTAGATACGCAGTATTTT. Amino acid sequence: CASKTSGKLDTQYF.

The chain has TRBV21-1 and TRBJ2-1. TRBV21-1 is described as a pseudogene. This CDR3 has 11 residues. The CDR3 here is CASGRGNEQFF. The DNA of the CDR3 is TGTGCCAGCGGCAGGGGCAATGAGCAGTTCTTC.

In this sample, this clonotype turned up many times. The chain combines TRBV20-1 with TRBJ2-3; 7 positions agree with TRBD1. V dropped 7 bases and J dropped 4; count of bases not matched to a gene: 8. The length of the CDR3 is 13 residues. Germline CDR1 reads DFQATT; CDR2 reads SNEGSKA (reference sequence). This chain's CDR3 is CSGDQGVSDTQYF. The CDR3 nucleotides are TGCAGTGGTGATCAGGGGGTTTCAGATACGCAGTATTTT.

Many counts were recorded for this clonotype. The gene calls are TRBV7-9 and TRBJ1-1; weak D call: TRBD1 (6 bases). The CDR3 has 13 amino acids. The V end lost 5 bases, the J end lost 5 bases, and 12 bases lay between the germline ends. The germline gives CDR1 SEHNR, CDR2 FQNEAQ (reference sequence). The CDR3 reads CASSQGGMTEAFF. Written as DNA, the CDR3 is TGTGCCAGCAGCCAAGGGGGGATGACTGAAGCTTTCTTT.

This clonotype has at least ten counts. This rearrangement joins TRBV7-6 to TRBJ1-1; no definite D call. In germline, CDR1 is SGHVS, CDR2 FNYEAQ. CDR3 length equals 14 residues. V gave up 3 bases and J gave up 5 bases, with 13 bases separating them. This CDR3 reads CASSLSPGSTEAFF. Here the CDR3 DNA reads TGTGCCAGCAGCTTGTCCCCGGGGAGTACTGAAGCTTTCTTT. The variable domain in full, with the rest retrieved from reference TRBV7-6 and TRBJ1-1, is GAGVSQSPRYKVTKRGQDVALRCDPISGHVSLYWYRQALGQGPEFLTYFNYEAQQDKSGLPNDRFSAERPEGSISTLTIQRTEQRDSAMYRCASSLSPGSTEAFFGQGTRLTVV.